The 16 T cell receptor beta chains in this list originate from one sample, sequenced in a study of T cells in Graves' hyperthyroidism and ophthalmopathy. TCR beta CDR3 regions were amplified from RNA. First-round RT-PCR of the TCR CDR3 relied on the HTBI primer set. TCRdb re-derived calls from the multiplex PCR reads in MiXCR, one entry per CDR3 protein. The data contain 490,000 or so distinct CDR3 sequences, approximately 23% of them singletons. Sequencing input: blood. Receptors were obtained from a woman in her 70s with Graves' ophthalmopathy.

The rearrangement links TRBV30 to TRBJ1-3; no clear D gene. This CDR3 spans 16 amino acids. CDR1 and CDR2 from the germline V gene are GTSNPN and SVGIG (reference sequence). Trimming left V 0 bases short and J 3 bases short, with 15 bases between. DNA of the CDR3: TGTGCCTGGAGTGTAAGGTCTGCGGGGAGTGGAAACACCATATATTTT. Its protein product is CAWSVRSAGSGNTIYF.

A word on this clonotype: The junction departs from the called germline gene at one end, perhaps through a read error. This rearrangement joins TRBV7-7 to TRBJ2-1, with D maybe TRBD2 (7 bases). CDR3 size: 15 residues. Germline CDR1 is SSHAT and CDR2 is FNYEAQ (reference sequence). The CDR3 DNA follows: TGTGCTAGCAGCTCGGGGGCTAGCGGTCACAATGAGCAGTTCTTC. This gives the protein CASSSGASGHNEQFF.

This clonotype was picked up a small number of times. The chain is built from TRBV29-1 and TRBJ2-3; D is unclear. Germline CDR1 and CDR2: SQVTM and ANQGSEA. Trimming took off 0 bases at V and 0 bases at J, with 10 bases between the two ends. This CDR3 contains 15 residues. CDR3 amino acids: CSVEDRRESTDTQYF. The CDR3 bases are TGCAGCGTTGAAGATCGCCGTGAGAGCACAGATACGCAGTATTTT.

This clonotype was detected a few times. This chain connects TRBV20-1 to TRBJ2-3; 10 bases line up with TRBD1. Unmatched junction bases numbered 3, after V lost 6 bases and J lost 0 bases. The CDR3 loop spans 14 amino acids. From germline, CDR1 is DFQATT and CDR2 SNEGSKA (reference sequence). Here the CDR3 reads CSAQTGGSTDTQYF. In DNA, the CDR3 is TGCAGTGCCCAGACAGGGGGCAGCACAGATACGCAGTATTTT.

This clonotype has only a few counts. The V call is TRBV29-1, the J call TRBJ1-2; a weak D match, TRBD1 (5 bases). In germline, CDR1 is SQVTM, CDR2 ANQGSEA. The V end was cut by 6 bases, the J end by 4 bases, with 24 bases between. CDR3 length: 16 residues. The CDR3 sequence: CSVGTERPRGTYGYTF. In DNA form, the CDR3 reads TGCAGCGTGGGGACGGAGAGGCCGAGGGGCACCTATGGCTACACCTTC.

The CDR3 loop reads CASRAGTPSSYEQYF. In DNA form, the CDR3 reads TGCGCCAGTCGGGCCGGGACTCCGAGCTCCTACGAGCAGTACTTC. V usage is TRBV5-1 and J usage is TRBJ2-7, with D perhaps TRBD2 (6 bases). Germline CDR1 SGHRS, CDR2 YFSETQ. The CDR3 loop spans 15 amino acids. The V gene lost 8 bases and the J gene lost 0 bases, with 18 bases spanning the gap.

The genes are TRBV6-1 and TRBJ1-3; D is possibly TRBD1 (6 bases). This CDR3 is 15 amino acids long. The germline CDR1 and CDR2 sequences are MNHNS and SASEGT. With 7 bases removed from V and 4 bases from J, the gap between germline ends came to 17 bases. CDR3 region: CASNRGGAWGNTIYF. CDR3 nucleotides: TGTGCCAGCAACCGGGGGGGGGCTTGGGGAAACACCATATATTTT.

This clonotype came up a few times. The V call is TRBV5-5, the J call TRBJ1-4, with TRBD1 as a possible D gene (6 bases). V was clipped by 2 bases and J by 8 bases, with 16 bases between them. CDR1 and CDR2 (germline): SGHKS, YYEKEE (reference sequence). The CDR3 is 15 amino acids. The CDR3 is CASSFYGGGPEKLFF. The DNA of the CDR3 is TGTGCCAGCAGCTTCTACGGAGGGGGACCCGAAAAACTGTTTTTT.

This clonotype occurred many times. The chain recombines TRBV28 with TRBJ1-2, with D possibly being TRBD1 (5 bases). Germline V lookup: CDR1 MDHEN, CDR2 SYDVKM. This CDR3 has 13 amino acids. V was pared by 6 bases and J by 4 bases, with 12 bases between. CDR3 residues: CASRPTGIYGYTF. The CDR3 DNA reads as TGTGCCAGCAGACCAACAGGAATCTATGGCTACACCTTC.

The rearrangement joins TRBV6-1 to TRBJ1-1, with D possibly being TRBD1 (6 bases). Germline assignment: CDR1 MNHNS and CDR2 SASEGT. This CDR3 region has 16 residues. V gave up 5 bases and J gave up 3 bases, with 19 bases separating them. The CDR3 reads CASSPSEGGRDTEAFF. For the CDR3, the DNA is TGTGCCAGCAGTCCCTCTGAGGGGGGGCGGGACACTGAAGCTTTCTTT.

The gene calls are TRBV7-6 and TRBJ2-5, with D perhaps TRBD2 (7 bases). Trimming cost V 1 base and J 6 bases, with 9 bases left between them. There are 13 residues in the CDR3. CDR1 and CDR2 (germline): SGHVS, FNYEAQ. The CDR3 sequence: CASSLGGGKTQYF. The CDR3 nucleotides are TGTGCCAGCAGCTTAGGGGGGGGCAAGACCCAGTACTTC.

The chain joins TRBV18 to TRBJ1-2; no firm D call. Germline V CDR1 and CDR2: KGHSH, LQKENI. This CDR3 is 14 amino acids long. The V gene lost 4 bases and the J gene lost 0 bases, with 9 bases spanning the gap. The CDR3 DNA reads as TGTGCCAGCTCACAAGGGAATTCTAACTATGGCTACACCTTC. Protein sequence: CASSQGNSNYGYTF. Drawing the rest from reference TRBV18 and TRBJ1-2, the complete variable domain is NAGVMQNPRHLVRRRGQEARLRCSPMKGHSHVYWYRQLPEEGLKFMVYLQKENIIDESGMPKERFSAEFPKEGPSILRIQQVVRGDSAAYFCASSQGNSNYGYTFGSGTRLTVV.

The chain recombines TRBV5-1 with TRBJ2-1, with TRBD2 identical over 8 bases. After removal of 0 bases from V and 14 bases from J, the junction contained 7 bases not matched to a gene. Looked up from germline, CDR1 is SGHRS and CDR2 is YFSETQ. The CDR3 loop spans 13 amino acids. The CDR3 DNA sequence: TGCGCCAGCAGCTTGGGCTTTCGGCGGGAGGAGTTCTTC. Its protein product is CASSLGFRREEFF.

The rearrangement uses TRBV6-4 and TRBJ1-5; 7 positions match TRBD1. Trimming cost V 7 bases and J 3 bases; bases outside gene matches: 9. The CDR3 is 15 residues long. Germline V gene data show CDR1 as MRHNA and CDR2 as SNTAGT. Written as DNA, the CDR3 is TGTGCCAGCAACGCGACAGGGTACGTCAATCAGCCCCAGCATTTT. Translated, it gives CASNATGYVNQPQHF.

The V gene is TRBV6-6, the J gene TRBJ2-7, with D possibly matching TRBD2 (6 bases). Trimming left V 6 bases short and J 0 bases short, with 15 bases between. The CDR3 sequence is 15 residues long. CDR1 and CDR2 (germline): MNHNY, SVGAGI (reference sequence). The CDR3 DNA is TGTGCCAGCAGAAGACTAGACCGGCACTCCTACGAGCAGTACTTC. It specifies CASRRLDRHSYEQYF.

This clonotype was picked up a small number of times. The V gene is TRBV6-1, the J gene TRBJ2-7, with 7 bases identical to TRBD1. The CDR3 contains 13 residues. Germline loops: CDR1 MNHNS, CDR2 SASEGT. V gave up 8 bases and J gave up 3 bases; unmatched junction bases: 7. The CDR3 bases are TGTGCCAGCCGAAGGACAGGTCTCTACGAGCAGTACTTC. This encodes CASRRTGLYEQYF.